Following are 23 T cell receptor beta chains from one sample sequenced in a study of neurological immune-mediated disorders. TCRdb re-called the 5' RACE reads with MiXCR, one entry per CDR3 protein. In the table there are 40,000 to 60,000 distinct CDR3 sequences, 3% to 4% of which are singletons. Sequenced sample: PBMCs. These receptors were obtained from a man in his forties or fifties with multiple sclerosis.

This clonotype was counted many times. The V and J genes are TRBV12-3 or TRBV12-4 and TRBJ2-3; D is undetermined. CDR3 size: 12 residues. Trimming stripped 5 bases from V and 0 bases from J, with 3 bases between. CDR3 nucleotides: TGTGCCAGCAGTACTAGCACAGATACGCAGTATTTT. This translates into CASSTSTDTQYF.

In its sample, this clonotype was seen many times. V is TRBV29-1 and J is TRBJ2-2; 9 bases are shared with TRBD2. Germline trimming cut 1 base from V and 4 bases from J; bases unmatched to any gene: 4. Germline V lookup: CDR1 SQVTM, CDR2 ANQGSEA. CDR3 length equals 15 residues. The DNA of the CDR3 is TGCAGCGTTGAAGGACTAGCGGACTCCACCGGGGAGCTGTTTTTT. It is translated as CSVEGLADSTGELFF.

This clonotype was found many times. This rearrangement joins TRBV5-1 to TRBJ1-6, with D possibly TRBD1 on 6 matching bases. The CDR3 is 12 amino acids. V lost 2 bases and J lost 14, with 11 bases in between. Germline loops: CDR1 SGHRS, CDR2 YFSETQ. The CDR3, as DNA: TGCGCCAGCAGCTTACAGGGCACAGCCCTCCACTTT. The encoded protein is CASSLQGTALHF.

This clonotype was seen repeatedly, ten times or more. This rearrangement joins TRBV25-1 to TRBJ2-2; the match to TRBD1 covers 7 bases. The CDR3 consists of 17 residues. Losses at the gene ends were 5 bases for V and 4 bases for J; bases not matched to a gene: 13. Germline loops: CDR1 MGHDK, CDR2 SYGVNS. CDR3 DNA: TGTGCCAGCAGTTTCCTCGGGACAGACCAGGGCACCGGGGAGCTGTTTTTT. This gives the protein CASSFLGTDQGTGELFF.

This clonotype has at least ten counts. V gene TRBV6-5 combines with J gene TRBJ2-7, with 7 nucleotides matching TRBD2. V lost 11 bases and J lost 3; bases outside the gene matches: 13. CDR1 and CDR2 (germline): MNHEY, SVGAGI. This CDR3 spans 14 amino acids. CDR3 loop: CACRGGGVVYEQYF. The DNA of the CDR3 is TGTGCCTGCCGTGGGGGAGGGGTTGTCTACGAGCAGTACTTC.

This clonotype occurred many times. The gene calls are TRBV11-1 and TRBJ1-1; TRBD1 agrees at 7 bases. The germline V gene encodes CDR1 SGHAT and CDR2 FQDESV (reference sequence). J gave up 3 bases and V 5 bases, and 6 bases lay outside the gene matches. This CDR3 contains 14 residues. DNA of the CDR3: TGTGCCAGCAGCCCGGGACAGTGGGACACTGAAGCTTTCTTT. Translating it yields CASSPGQWDTEAFF.

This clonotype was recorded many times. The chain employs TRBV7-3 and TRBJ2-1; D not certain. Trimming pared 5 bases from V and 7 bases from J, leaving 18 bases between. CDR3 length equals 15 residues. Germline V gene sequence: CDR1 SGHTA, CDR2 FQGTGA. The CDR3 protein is CASSPLPGPINEQFF. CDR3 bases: TGTGCCAGCAGCCCCCTCCCTGGACCGATAAATGAGCAGTTCTTC. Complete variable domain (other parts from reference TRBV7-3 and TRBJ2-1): GAGVSQTPSNKVTEKGKYVELRCDPISGHTALYWYRQSLGQGPEFLIYFQGTGAADDSGLPNDRFFAVRPEGSVSTLKIQRTERGDSAVYLCASSPLPGPINEQFFGPGTRLTVL.

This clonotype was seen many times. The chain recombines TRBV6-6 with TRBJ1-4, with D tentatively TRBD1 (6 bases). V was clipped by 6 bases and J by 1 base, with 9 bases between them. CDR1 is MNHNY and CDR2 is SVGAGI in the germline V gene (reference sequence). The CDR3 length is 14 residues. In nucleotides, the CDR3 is TGTGCCAGCAGAACACAGGGAACTAATGAAAAACTGTTTTTT. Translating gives CASRTQGTNEKLFF.

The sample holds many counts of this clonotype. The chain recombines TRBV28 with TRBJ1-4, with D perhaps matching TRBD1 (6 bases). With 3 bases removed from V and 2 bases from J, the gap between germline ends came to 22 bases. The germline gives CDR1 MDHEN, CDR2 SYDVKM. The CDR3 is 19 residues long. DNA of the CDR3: TGTGCCAGCAGTTTCGAGGGGAAAAGCTCAACAGGGACTAATGAAAAACTGTTTTTT. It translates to CASSFEGKSSTGTNEKLFF.

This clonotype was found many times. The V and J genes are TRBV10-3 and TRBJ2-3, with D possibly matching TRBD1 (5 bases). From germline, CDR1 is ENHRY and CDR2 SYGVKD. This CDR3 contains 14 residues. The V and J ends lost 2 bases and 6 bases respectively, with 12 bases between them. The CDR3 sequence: CAISEGAATDTQYF. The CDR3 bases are TGTGCCATCAGTGAGGGGGCCGCCACGGATACGCAGTATTTT.

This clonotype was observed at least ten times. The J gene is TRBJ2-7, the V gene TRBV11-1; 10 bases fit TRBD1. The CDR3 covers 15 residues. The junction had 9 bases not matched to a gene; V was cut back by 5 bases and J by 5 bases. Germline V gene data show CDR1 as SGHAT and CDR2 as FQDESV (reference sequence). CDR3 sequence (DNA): TGTGCCAGCAGCGCCCGGGACAGGGGCCAGGACGAGCAGTACTTC. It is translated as CASSARDRGQDEQYF.

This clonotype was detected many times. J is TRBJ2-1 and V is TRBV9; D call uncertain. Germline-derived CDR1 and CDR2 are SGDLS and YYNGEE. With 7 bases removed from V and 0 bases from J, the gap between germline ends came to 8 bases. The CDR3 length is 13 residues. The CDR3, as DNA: TGTGCCAGCGGGATGAGCTCCTACAATGAGCAGTTCTTC. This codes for CASGMSSYNEQFF.

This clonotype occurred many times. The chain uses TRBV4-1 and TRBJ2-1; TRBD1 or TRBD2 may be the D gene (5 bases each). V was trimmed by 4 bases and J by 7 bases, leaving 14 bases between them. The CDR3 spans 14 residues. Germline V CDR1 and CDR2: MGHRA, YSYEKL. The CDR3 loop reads CASSPLGKGNEQFF. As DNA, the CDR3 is TGCGCCAGCAGCCCTCTCGGGAAGGGGAATGAGCAGTTCTTC.

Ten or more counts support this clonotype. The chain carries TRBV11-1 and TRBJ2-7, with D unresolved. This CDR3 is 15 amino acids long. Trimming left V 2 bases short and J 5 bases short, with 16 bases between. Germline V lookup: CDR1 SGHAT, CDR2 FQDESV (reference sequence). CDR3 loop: CASSLSFSPEDEQYF. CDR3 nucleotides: TGTGCCAGCAGCTTATCATTCTCTCCGGAAGACGAGCAGTACTTC.

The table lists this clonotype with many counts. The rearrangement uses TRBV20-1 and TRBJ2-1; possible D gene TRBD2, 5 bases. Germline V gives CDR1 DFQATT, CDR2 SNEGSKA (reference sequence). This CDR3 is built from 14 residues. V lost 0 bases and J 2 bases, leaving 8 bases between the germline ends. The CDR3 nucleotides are TGCAGTGCTAGAGATTCCGGGGCCTACAATGAGCAGTTCTTC. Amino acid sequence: CSARDSGAYNEQFF.

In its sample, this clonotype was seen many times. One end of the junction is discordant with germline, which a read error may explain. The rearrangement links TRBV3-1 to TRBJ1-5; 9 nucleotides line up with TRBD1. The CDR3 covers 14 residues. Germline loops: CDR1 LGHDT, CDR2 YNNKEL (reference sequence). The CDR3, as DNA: TGTGCCAGCAGCCAAGTGACAGGGGGTCAGCCCCAGAATTTT. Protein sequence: CASSQVTGGQPQNF. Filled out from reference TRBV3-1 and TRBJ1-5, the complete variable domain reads DTAVSQTPKYLVTQMGNDKSIKCEQNLGHDTMYWYKQDSKKFLKIMFSYNNKELIINETVPNRFSPKSPDKAHLNLHINSLELGDSAVYFCASSQVTGGQPQNFGDGTRLSIL.

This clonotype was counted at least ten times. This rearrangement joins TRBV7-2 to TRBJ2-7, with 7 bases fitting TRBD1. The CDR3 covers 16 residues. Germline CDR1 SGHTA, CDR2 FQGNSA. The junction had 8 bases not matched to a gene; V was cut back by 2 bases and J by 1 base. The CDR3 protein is CASSLRTGGLSYEQYF. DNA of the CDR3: TGTGCCAGCAGCTTAAGGACAGGCGGTTTGTCCTACGAGCAGTACTTC.

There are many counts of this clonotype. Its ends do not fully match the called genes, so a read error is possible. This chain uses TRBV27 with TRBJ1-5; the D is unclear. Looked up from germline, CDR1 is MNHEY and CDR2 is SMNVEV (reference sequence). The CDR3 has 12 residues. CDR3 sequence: CASSDSNQPQNF. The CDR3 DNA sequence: TGTGCCAGCAGCGATAGCAATCAGCCCCAGAATTTT.

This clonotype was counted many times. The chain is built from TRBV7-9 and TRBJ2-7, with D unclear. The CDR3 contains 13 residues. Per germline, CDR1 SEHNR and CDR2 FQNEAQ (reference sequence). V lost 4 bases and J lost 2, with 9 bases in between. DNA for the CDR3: TGTGCCAGCAGCTCTGGGTCTACCTACGAGCAGTACTTC. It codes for CASSSGSTYEQYF.

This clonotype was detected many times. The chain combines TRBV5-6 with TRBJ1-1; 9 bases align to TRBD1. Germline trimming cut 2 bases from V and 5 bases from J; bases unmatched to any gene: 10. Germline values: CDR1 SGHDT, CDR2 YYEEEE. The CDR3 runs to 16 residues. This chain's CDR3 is CASSFLRTGEGTEAFF. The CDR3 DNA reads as TGTGCCAGCAGCTTTCTTCGGACAGGGGAAGGGACTGAAGCTTTCTTT. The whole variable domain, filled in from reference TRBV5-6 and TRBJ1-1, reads DAGVTQSPTHLIKTRGQQVTLRCSPKSGHDTVSWYQQALGQGPQFIFQYYEEEERQRGNFPDRFSGHQFPNYSSELNVNALLLGDSALYLCASSFLRTGEGTEAFFGQGTRLTVV.

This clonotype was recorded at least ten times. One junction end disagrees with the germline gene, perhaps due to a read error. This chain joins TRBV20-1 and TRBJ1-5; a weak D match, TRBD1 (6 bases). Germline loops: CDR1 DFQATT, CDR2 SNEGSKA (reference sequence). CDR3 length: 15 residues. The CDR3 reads CSASLPGHRAMAQNF. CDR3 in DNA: TGCAGTGCTTCCCTCCCGGGACATCGGGCGATGGCCCAGAATTTT.

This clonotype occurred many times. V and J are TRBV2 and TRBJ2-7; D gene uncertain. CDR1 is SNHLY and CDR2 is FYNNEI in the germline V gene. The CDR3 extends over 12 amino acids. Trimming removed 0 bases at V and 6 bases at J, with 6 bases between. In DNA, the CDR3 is TGTGCCAGCAGTGAAGCGAGGCTCGAGCAGTACTTC. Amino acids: CASSEARLEQYF.

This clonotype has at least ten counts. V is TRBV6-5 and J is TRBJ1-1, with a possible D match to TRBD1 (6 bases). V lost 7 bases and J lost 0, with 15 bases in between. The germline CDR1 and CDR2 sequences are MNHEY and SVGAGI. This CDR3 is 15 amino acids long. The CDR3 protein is CASTLSTGLNTEAFF. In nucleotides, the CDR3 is TGTGCCAGCACCCTTTCTACAGGGCTGAACACTGAAGCTTTCTTT.